This T cell receptor beta chain was sequenced for a study of T cell repertoires in cytomegalovirus infection. For the study at large: Public TCR beta signatures indicated both CMV infection and matching HLA type.

Whole-study results and caveats: Across the ex vivo response, the dominant clonotypes were HLA-C-restricted CMV-specific TCR beta clonotypes. Summed frequency of public TCR beta families distinguished CMV carriers with the relevant HLA.

TCRdb independently ran MiXCR on the reads; one entry per CDR3 protein. The profile shows about 920,000 distinct CDR3 sequences, more than 25% of them singletons. This CDR3 is 13 amino acids long. The germline gives CDR1 LNHDA, CDR2 SQIVND (reference sequence). The V end was cut by 8 bases, the J end by 6 bases, with 16 bases between. Concerning this clonotype itself: Its target is not known.

The TCR was taken from a human donor in good health (CMV status not recorded). Some clones in this sample may be carry-over from other donors' samples. V gene TRBV19 combines with J gene TRBJ1-2, with D unclear. The sample here was cultured CD8+ T cells from PBMCs, taken from culture after CMV antigen stimulation. CDR3 amino acids: CASWAGRTNGYTF. The CDR3 DNA is TGTGCCAGTTGGGCCGGACGGACGAATGGCTACACCTTC.